This TCR beta chain emerged from a study of CD8+CD57+ T cells in acquired aplastic anemia. Overall study: Mean DNA quantity obtained from sorted CD4+ and CD8+ cells was around 3.2 ug. Healthy donor CD4+ samples were sequenced to a depth that averaged around 11 million reads. Study-level findings and limits: Common to patients and controls were twenty-nine CD8+ CDR3 sequences. Patients were compared with controls for CD8+ Simpson's diversity, and no significant difference emerged.

Template material for TCR beta VDJ and CDR3 profiling consisted of genomic DNA. TCRdb independently ran MiXCR on the reads; one entry per CDR3 protein. The data hold about 170,000 distinct CDR3 sequences, with approximately 44% observed a single time. The CDR3 has 14 amino acids. Germline V gene lookup returns CDR1 LNHDA and CDR2 SQIVND (reference sequence). The V and J ends lost 6 bases and 1 base respectively, with 12 bases between them. This clonotype was found many times. Its antigen is undetermined. The V gene is TRBV19, the J gene TRBJ2-5; D is possibly TRBD1 (5 bases). The source is a human donor in good health. Source material: sorted CD4+, CD8+, or CD8+CD57+ T cells (not recorded which) from PBMCs. CDR3: CASSPWGSQETQYF. The CDR3 DNA reads TGTGCCAGTAGCCCGTGGGGCTCCCAAGAGACCCAGTACTTC.